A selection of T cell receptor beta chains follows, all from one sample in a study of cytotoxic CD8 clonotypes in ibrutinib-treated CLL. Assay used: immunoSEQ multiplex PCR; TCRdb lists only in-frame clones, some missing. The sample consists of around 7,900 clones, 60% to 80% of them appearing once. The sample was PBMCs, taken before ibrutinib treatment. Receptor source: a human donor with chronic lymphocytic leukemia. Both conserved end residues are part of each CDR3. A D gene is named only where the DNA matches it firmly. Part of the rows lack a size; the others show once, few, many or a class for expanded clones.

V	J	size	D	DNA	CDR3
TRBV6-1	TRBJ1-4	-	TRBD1	TGTGCCAGCAGGGTCAGGGGGAATGAAAAACTGTTTTTT	CASRVRGNEKLFF
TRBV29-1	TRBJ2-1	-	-	TGCAGCAAACCACAGGACAATGAGCAGTTCTTC	CSKPQDNEQFF
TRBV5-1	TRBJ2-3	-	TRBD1	TGCGCCAGCAGCAAAACAACAGGGGGCCCCGATACGCAGTATTTT	CASSKTTGGPDTQYF
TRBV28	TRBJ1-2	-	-	TGTGCCAGCACCCGAGGGGGTACGGACTATGGCTACACCTTC	CASTRGGTDYGYTF
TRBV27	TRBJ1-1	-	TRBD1	TGTGCCAGCAGCTTACAGGGGCCTTGGGGCACTGAAGCTTTCTTT	CASSLQGPWGTEAFF
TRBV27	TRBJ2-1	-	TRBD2	TGTGCCAGCAGTTTGTCTAGCGGCAATGAGCAGTTCTTC	CASSLSSGNEQFF
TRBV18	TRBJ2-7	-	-	TGTGCCAGCTCACCACCGTTAGGACCGATCGAGCAGTACTTC	CASSPPLGPIEQYF
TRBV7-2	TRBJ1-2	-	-	TGTGCCAGCAGCTTAGATTGGGCCTATGGCTACACCTTC	CASSLDWAYGYTF
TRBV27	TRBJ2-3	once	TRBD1	TGTGCCAGCAGTGCCAGACAGGGGGCAGATACGCAGTATTTT	CASSARQGADTQYF
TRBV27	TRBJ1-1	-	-	TGTGCCAGCAAGGTGGTGGGGGGCTTGGGCACTGAAGCTTTCTTT	CASKVVGGLGTEAFF
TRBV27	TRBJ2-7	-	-	TGTGCCAGCAGTTTAGTAGGGAGCGAGCAGTACTTC	CASSLVGSEQYF
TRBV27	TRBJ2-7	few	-	TGTGCCAGCAGTTTTAAAGGACAAGTCCTAGGCGAGCAGTACTTC	CASSFKGQVLGEQYF
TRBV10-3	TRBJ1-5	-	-	TGTGCCATCAGTGATGGTGGGCAGGGAGGGGGTAGTACTATGGGTCAGCCCCAGCATTTT	CAISDGGQGGGSTMGQPQHF
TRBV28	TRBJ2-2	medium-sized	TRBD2	TGTGCCACCCTGGGGACTAGCGGGGCCACCGGGGAGCTGTTTTTT	CATLGTSGATGELFF
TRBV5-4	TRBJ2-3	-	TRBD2	TGTGCCAGCAGACATGCTAGCGGCAGCACAGATACGCAGTATTTT	CASRHASGSTDTQYF
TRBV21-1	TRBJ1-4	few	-	TGTGCCAGCAGCGGCCCGACAGGGCTTAATGAAAAACTGTTTTTT	CASSGPTGLNEKLFF
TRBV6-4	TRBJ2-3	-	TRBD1	TGTGCCAGCAGTGACTCATCTTCAGGGGGCGGCGGTTGGAACACAGATACGCAGTATTTT	CASSDSSSGGGGWNTDTQYF
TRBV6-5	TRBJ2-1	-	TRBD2	TGTGCCAGCAGTTACTCATCGGGAGGGCCTAATGAGCAGTTCTTC	CASSYSSGGPNEQFF
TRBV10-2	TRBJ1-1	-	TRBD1	TGCGCCAGCGTGGCGGGACTTTTGACAGGGGGCACTGAAGCTTTCTTT	CASVAGLLTGGTEAFF
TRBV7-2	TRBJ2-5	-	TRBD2	TGTGCCAGCAGCTGGCTAGCGGGAGCAGAGACCCAGTACTTC	CASSWLAGAETQYF
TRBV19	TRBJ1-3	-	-	TGTGCCAGTAGCACTGGCGGGGGAGCTGGAAACACCATATATTTT	CASSTGGGAGNTIYF
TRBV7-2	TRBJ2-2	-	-	TGTGCCAGCAGACCTGGACAGCTCATGAACACCGGGGAGCTGTTTTTT	CASRPGQLMNTGELFF
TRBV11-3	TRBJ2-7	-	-	TGTGCCAGCAGCCACCAGAGCTCCTACGAGCAGTACTTC	CASSHQSSYEQYF
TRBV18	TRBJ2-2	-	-	TGTGCCAGCTCACCACCGACAGACCCAGCCGGGGAGCTGTTTTTT	CASSPPTDPAGELFF
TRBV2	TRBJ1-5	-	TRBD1	TGTGCCAGCAGTGTTGGGGACAGGGCTCGGCATTTT	CASSVGDRARHF
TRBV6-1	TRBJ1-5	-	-	TGTGCCAGCAGTGTTGGCAGGGTGGTTTCCCGTAGCAATCAGCCCCAGCATTTT	CASSVGRVVSRSNQPQHF
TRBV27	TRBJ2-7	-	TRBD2	TGTGCCAGCAGTTGGAGTAGCGGGAATATCAACGAGCAGTACTTC	CASSWSSGNINEQYF
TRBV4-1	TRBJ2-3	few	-	TGCGCCAGCAGCCAAATGGAACTTTATGGTGTTACGCAGTATTTT	CASSQMELYGVTQYF